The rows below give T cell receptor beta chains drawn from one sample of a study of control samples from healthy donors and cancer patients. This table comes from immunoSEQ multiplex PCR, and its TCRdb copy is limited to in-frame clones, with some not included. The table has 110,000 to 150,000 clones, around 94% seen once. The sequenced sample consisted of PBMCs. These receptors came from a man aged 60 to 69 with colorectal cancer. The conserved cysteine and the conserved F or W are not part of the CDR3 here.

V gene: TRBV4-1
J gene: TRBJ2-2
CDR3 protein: ASSHLRSIANTGELF

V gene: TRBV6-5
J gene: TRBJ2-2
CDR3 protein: ASSSFTNTGELF

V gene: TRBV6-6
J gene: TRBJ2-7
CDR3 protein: ASQRTGGAYEQY

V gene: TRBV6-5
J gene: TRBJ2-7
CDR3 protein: ATGSPRAFSYEQY

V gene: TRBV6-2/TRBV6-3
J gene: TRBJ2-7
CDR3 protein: ASSPHGPYEQY

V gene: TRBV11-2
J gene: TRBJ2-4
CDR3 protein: ASSFQGALAKNIQY

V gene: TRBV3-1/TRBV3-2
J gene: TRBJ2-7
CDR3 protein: ASSQEGLAGGRSGEQY

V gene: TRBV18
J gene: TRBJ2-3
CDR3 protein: ASSRPQGNTDTQY

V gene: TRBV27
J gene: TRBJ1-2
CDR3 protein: ASSLGQGDGYT

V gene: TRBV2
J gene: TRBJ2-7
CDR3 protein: ASSEPPGALFSYEQY

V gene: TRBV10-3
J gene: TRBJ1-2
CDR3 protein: AISGTRGYGYT

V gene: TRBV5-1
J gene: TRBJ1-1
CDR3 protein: ASSLLPGVLNTEAF